This TCR beta chain was captured by sequencing in a study of brain T cells in children with intractable seizures. Only cases whose brain tissue showed the highest T cell transcript signatures were sequenced. Generated by immunoSEQ multiplex PCR, the TCRdb table keeps only in-frame clones and is missing some. The table shows roughly 69,000 clones, with around 96% occurring only once. Study results and limitations: Absence of clones before surgery may stem from lower sequencing depth.

Worth noting for this clone: Antigen: not known.

Per the germline V gene, CDR1 is KGHDR and CDR2 is SFDVKD. The trim removed 4 bases at V and 3 bases at J, leaving 19 bases unmatched. CDR3 length: 21 amino acids. This chain connects TRBV24-1 to TRBJ2-5; 13 bases map to TRBD2. The starting material was peripheral blood, obtained at surgery. The clonotype originates from a boy under two years old with focal cortical dysplasia and intractable seizures. The CDR3 is CATSEGTARTSGSSLKETQYF. The CDR3 DNA sequence: TGTGCCACCAGTGAAGGGACGGCGAGGACTAGCGGGAGTAGTTTAAAAGAGACCCAGTACTTC.